The source of this T cell receptor beta chain is a study of blood T cell repertoires in COVID-19. Turning to the study itself: Italy, Spain and the United States were the sources of the convalescent and acute COVID-19 samples. PBMCs, B-cell-depleted T cells, or T cells provided the cDNA or gDNA that made up the material.

Source study methods: The assay estimated nucleated cells by amplifying reference gene primers. Some clones are missing from TCRdb's copy, which holds only in-frame ones; the method was immunoSEQ multiplex PCR. Clone size and V and J calls were adopted from that table, with D and trimming inferred from the DNA. The table has about 110,000 clones, more than 65% seen once; the top ten hold around 8%. As for this clone: One junction end does not reproduce the germline sequence, and a read error may be involved.

This CDR3 comprises 16 residues. Germline CDR1 reads SSHAT; CDR2 reads FNYEAQ (reference sequence). The chain uses TRBV7-7 and TRBJ2-2, with TRBD2 identical over 12 bases. This sequence originates from a woman older than 75 with active or convalescent COVID-19. The sequencing input was peripheral blood. The CDR3 nucleotides read TGTGCTAGCAGCCGACTAGCGGGAGAGGTCACCGGGGAGCTGTTTTTT. It is translated as CASSRLAGEVTGELFF.